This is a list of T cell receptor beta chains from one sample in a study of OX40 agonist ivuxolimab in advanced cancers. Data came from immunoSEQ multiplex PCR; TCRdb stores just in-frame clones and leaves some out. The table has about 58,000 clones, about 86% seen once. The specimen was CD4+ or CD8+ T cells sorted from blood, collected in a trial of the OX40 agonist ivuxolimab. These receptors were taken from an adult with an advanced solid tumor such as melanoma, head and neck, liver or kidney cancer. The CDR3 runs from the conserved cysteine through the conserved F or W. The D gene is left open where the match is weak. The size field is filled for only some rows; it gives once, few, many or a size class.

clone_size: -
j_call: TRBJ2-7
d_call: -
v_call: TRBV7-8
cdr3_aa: CASSRSVWGFHEQYF
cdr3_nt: TGTGCCAGCAGCCGCAGTGTCTGGGGTTTCCACGAGCAGTACTTC

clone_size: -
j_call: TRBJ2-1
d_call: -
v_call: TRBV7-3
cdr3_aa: CASSLAWSSYNEQFF
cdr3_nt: TGTGCCAGCAGCTTGGCGTGGAGCTCCTACAATGAGCAGTTCTTC

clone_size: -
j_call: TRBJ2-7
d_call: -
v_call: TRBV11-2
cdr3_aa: CASSFRGLSYEQYF
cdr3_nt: TGTGCCAGCAGCTTTCGTGGACTTTCCTACGAGCAGTACTTC

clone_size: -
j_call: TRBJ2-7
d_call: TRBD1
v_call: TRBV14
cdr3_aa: CASSHHRPSGGTYEQYF
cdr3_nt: TGTGCCAGCAGCCACCACAGGCCGTCAGGGGGCACCTACGAGCAGTACTTC

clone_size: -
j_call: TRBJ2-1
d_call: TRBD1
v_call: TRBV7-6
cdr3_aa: CASSPLTGVDEQFF
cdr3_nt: TGTGCCAGCAGTCCCTTAACAGGGGTTGATGAGCAGTTCTTC

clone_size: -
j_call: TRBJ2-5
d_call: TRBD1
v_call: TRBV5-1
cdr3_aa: CASSWGQGSPETQYF
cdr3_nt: TGCGCCAGCAGCTGGGGACAGGGCTCCCCAGAGACCCAGTACTTC

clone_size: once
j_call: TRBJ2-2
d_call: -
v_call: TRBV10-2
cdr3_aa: CASSDSVFTGELFF
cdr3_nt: TGCGCCAGCAGTGATTCGGTTTTCACCGGGGAGCTGTTTTTT

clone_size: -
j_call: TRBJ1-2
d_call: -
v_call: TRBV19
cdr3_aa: CASSIVGAGAYGYTF
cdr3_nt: TGTGCCAGTAGTATAGTTGGCGCAGGGGCCTATGGCTACACCTTC

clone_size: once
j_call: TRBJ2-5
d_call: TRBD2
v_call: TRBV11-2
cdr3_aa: CASSLDGRGIGTQYF
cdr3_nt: TGTGCCAGCAGCTTAGATGGGAGGGGAATTGGGACCCAGTACTTC

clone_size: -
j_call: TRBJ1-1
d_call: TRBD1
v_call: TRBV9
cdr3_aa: CASSVAAQGATEAFF
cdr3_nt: TGTGCCAGCAGCGTAGCTGCCCAGGGGGCTACTGAAGCTTTCTTT

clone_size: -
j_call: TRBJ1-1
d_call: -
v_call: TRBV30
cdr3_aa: CAWIYGQYNTEAFF
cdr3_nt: TGTGCCTGGATCTACGGGCAGTACAACACTGAAGCTTTCTTT

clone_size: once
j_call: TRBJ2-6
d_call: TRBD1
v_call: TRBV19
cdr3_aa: CASSDPTGPSGANVLTF
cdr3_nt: TGTGCCAGTAGTGACCCGACAGGGCCCTCCGGGGCCAACGTCCTGACTTTC

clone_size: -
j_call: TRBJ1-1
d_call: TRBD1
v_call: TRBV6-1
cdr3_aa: CASRDRGLQNTEAFF
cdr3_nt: TGTGCCAGCAGGGACAGGGGACTCCAGAACACTGAAGCTTTCTTT

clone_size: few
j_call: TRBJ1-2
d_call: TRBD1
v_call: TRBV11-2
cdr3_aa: CASSPGGQVRFYGYTF
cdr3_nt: TGTGCCAGCAGCCCCGGGGGACAGGTTCGATTTTATGGCTACACCTTC

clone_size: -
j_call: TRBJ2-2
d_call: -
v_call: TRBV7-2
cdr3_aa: CASSRRGNANTGELFF
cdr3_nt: TGTGCCAGCAGCCGCCGGGGGAACGCGAACACCGGGGAGCTGTTTTTT

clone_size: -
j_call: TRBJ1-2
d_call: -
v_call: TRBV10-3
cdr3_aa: CAISERRIYTF
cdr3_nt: TGTGCCATCAGTGAGAGAAGGATCTACACCTTC

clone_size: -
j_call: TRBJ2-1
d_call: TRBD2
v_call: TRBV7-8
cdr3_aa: CASSFALSWGGRYNEQFF
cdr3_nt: TGTGCCAGCAGCTTTGCCTTATCGTGGGGGGGGAGATACAATGAGCAGTTCTTC

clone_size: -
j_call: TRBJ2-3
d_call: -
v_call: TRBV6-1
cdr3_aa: CASSEGSSWVDTQYF
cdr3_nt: TGTGCCAGCAGTGAAGGGTCTAGCTGGGTTGATACGCAGTATTTT

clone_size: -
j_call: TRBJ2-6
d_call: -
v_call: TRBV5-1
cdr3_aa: CASSATSGANVLTF
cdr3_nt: TGCGCCAGCAGCGCGACGTCTGGGGCCAACGTCCTGACTTTC

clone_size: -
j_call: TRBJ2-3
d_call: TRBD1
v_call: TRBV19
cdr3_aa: CASRDRGATDTQYF
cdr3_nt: TGTGCCAGTAGGGACAGGGGTGCCACAGATACGCAGTATTTT

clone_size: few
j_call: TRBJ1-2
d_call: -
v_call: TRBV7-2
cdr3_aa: CASSLVQDGLYGYTF
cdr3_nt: TGTGCCAGCAGCTTAGTCCAGGACGGTTTGTATGGCTACACCTTC

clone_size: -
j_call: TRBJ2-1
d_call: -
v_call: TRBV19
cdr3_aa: CASSLTGNSYNEQFF
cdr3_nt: TGTGCCAGTAGCCTTACGGGGAATTCCTACAATGAGCAGTTCTTC

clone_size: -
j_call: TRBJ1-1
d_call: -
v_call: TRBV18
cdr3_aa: CASRETANTEAFF
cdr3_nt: TGTGCCAGCCGAGAGACAGCAAACACTGAAGCTTTCTTT

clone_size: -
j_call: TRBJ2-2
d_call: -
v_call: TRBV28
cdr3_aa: CASRLQGGGELFF
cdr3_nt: TGTGCCAGCAGGCTACAGGGCGGCGGGGAGCTGTTTTTT

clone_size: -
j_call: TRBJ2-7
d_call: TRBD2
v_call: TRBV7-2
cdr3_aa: CASSLEASGGYEQYF
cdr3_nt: TGTGCCAGCAGCTTAGAGGCTAGCGGGGGCTACGAGCAGTACTTC

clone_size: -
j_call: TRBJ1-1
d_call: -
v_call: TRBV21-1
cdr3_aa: CASSKRGANTEAFF
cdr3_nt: TGTGCCAGCAGCAAAAGGGGGGCCAACACTGAAGCTTTCTTT

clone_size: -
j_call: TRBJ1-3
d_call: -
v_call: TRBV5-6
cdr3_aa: CASSLSTVSGNTIYF
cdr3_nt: TGTGCCAGCAGCTTGAGTACAGTCTCTGGAAACACCATATATTTT

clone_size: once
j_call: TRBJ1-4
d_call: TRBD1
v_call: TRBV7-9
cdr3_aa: CASSWDRNEKLFF
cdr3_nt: TGTGCCAGCAGCTGGGACAGAAATGAAAAACTGTTTTTT

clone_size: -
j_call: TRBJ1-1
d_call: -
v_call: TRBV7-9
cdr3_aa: CASSPREENTEAFF
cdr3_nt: TGTGCCAGCAGCCCCAGGGAGGAAAACACTGAAGCTTTCTTT

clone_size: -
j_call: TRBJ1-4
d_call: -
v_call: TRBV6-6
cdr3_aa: CASSYSRQENEKLFF
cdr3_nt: TGTGCCAGCAGTTACTCCAGACAGGAGAATGAAAAACTGTTTTTT

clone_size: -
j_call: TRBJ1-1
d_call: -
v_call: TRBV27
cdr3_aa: CASTKWGASTEAFF
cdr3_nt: TGTGCCAGCACTAAGTGGGGGGCCAGCACTGAAGCTTTCTTT

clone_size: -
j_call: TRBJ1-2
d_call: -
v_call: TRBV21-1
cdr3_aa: CASSKRQIYYGYTF
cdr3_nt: TGTGCCAGCAGCAAGAGACAGATTTACTATGGCTACACCTTC

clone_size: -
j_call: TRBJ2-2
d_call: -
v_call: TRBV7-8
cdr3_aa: CASSLVRGGTGELFF
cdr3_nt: TGTGCCAGCAGCTTAGTCAGGGGAGGCACCGGGGAGCTGTTTTTT

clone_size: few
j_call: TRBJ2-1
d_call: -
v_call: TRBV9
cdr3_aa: CASSVVFGREQFF
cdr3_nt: TGTGCCAGCAGCGTAGTTTTTGGAAGGGAGCAGTTCTTC

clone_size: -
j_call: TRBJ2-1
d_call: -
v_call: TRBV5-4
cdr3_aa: CASSFPGTYNEQFF
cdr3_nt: TGTGCCAGCAGCTTCCCGGGAACCTACAATGAGCAGTTCTTC

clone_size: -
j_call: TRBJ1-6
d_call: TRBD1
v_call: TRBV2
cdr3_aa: CASRRDRAGGRSPLHF
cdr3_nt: TGTGCCAGCAGGAGGGACCGCGCAGGGGGTCGCTCACCCCTCCACTTT

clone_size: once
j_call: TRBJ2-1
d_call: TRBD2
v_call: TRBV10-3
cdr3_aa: CALGGGNEQFF
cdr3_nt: TGTGCCCTGGGCGGGGGCAATGAGCAGTTCTTC

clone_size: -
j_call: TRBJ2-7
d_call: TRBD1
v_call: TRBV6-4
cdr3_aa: CASRLEDRGPYEQYF
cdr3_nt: TGTGCCAGCAGACTAGAGGACAGGGGGCCTTACGAGCAGTACTTC

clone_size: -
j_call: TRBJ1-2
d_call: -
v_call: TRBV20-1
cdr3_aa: CSARVGGYTF
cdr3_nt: TGCAGTGCTCGGGTTGGCGGCTACACCTTC

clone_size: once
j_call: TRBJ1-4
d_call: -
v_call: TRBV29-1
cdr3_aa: CSVQGSNEKLFF
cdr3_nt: TGCAGCGTCCAGGGTTCTAATGAAAAACTGTTTTTT

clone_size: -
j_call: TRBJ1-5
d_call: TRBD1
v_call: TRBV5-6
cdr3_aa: CASSFWTGNIHQPQHF
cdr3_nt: TGTGCCAGCAGCTTCTGGACAGGGAATATTCATCAGCCCCAGCATTTT

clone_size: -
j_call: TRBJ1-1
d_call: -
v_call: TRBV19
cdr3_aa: CASRRGVTTEAFF
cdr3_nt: TGTGCCAGTAGAAGGGGGGTTACCACTGAAGCTTTCTTT

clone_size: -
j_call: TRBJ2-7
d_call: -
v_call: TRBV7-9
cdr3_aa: CASSIGQPPYEQYF
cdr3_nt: TGTGCCAGCAGCATAGGACAGCCCCCCTACGAGCAGTACTTC

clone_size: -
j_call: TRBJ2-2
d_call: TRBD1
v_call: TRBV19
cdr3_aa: CASSLGQGHTGELFF
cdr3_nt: TGTGCCAGTAGCCTAGGACAGGGGCACACCGGGGAGCTGTTTTTT

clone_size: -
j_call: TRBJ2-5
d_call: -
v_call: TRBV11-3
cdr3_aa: CASSRQGGETQYF
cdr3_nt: TGTGCCAGCAGCCGACAGGGAGGGGAGACCCAGTACTTC

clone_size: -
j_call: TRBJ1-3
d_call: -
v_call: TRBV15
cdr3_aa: CATSRVRYSVSGNTIYF
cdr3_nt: TGTGCCACCAGCAGAGTTAGGTACAGCGTGTCTGGAAACACCATATATTTT

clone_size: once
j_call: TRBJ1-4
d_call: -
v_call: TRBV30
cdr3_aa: CAWSESIGEKLFF
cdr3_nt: TGTGCCTGGAGTGAGAGCATAGGGGAAAAACTGTTTTTT

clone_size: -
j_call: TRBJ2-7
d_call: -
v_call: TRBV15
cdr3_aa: CATSRVRQNEQYF
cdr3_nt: TGTGCCACCAGCAGAGTTAGACAAAACGAGCAGTACTTC

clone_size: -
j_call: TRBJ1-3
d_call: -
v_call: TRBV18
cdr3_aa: CASSLQGFGNTIYF
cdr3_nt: TGTGCCAGCTCACTCCAGGGGTTTGGAAACACCATATATTTT